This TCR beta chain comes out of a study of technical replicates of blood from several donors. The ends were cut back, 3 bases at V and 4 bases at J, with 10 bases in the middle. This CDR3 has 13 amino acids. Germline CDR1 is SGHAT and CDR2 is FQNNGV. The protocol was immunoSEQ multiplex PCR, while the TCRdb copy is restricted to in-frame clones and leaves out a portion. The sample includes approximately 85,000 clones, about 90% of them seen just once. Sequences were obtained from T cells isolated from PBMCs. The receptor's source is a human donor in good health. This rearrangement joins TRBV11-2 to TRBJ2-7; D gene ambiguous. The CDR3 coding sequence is TGTGCCAGCAGCTTGGCCACAGAGTACGAGCAGTACTTC. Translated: CASSLATEYEQYF.